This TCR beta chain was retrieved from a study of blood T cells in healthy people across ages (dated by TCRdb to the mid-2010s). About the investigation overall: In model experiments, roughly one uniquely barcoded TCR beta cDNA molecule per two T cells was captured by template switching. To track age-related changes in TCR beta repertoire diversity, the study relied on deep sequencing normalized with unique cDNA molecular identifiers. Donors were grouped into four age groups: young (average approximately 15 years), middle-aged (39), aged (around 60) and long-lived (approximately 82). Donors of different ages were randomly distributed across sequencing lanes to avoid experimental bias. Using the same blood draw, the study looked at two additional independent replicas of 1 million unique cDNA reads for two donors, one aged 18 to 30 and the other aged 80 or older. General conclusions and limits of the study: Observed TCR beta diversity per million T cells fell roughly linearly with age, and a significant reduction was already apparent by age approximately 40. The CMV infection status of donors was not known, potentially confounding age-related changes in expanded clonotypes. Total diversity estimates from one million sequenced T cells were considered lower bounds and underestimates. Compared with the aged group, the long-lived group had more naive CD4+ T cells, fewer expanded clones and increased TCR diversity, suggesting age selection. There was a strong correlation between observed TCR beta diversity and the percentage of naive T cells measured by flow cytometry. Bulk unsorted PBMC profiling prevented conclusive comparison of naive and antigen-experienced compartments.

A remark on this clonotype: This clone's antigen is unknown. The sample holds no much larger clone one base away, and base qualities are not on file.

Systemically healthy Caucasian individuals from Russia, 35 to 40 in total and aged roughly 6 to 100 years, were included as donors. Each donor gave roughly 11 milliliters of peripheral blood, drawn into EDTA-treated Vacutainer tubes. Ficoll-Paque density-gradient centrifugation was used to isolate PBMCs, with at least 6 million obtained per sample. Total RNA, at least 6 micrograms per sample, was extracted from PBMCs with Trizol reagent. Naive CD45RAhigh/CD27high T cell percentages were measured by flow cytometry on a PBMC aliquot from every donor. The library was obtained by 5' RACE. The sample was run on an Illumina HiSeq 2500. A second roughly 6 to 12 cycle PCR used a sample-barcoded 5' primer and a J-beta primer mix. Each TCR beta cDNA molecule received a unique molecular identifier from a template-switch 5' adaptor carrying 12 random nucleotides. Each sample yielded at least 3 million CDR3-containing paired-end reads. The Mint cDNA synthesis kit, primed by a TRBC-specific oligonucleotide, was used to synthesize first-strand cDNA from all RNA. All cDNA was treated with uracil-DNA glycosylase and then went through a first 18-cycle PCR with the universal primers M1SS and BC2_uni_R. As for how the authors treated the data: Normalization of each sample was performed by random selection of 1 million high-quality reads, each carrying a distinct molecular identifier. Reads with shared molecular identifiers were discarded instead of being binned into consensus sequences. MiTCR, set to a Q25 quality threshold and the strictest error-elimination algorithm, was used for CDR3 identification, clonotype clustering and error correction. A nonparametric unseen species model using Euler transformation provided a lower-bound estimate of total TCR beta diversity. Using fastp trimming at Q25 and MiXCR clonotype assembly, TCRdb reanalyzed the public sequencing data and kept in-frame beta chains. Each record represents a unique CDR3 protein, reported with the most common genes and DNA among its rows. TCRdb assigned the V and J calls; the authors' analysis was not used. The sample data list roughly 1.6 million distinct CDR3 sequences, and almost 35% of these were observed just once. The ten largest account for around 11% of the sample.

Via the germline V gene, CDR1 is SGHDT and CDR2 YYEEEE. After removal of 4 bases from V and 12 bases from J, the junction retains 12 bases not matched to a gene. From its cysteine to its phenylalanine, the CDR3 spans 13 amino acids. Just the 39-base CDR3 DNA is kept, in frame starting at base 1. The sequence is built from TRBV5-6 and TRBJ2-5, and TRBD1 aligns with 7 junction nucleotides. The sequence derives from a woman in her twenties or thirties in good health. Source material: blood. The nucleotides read TGTGCCAGCAGCCCCGGAGCTGGGACAGAAGAGTACTTC. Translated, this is CASSPGAGTEEYF.